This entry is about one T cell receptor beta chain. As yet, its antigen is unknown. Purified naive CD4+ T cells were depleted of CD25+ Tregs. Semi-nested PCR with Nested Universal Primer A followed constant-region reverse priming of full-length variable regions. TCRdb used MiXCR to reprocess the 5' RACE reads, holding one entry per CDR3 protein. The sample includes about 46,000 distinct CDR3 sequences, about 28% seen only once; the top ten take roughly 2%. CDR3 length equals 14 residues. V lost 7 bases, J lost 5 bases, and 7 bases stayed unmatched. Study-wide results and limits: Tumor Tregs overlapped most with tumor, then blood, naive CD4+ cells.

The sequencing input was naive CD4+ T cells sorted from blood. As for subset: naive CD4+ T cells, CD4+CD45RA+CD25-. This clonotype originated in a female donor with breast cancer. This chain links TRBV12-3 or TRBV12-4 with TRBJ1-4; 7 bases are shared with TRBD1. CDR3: CASNSATGNEKLFF. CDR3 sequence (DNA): TGTGCCAGCAATTCAGCGACAGGGAATGAAAAACTGTTTTTT.